This T cell receptor (beta chain) was recovered during a study of T cells in Graves' hyperthyroidism and ophthalmopathy. For the study at large: The initial diagnosis was the point when peripheral blood was collected, ahead of any treatment.

Based on clinical symptoms, serum thyroxine and TRAb, thyroid ultrasound and orbital computed tomography, diagnoses were reached. The CDR3 is 12 residues long. Looked up from germline, CDR1 is LNHDA and CDR2 is SQIVND (reference sequence). With V trimmed by 6 bases and J by 6 bases, 4 bases remained unmatched. This clonotype was detected a few times. Its specificity is unknown. TCR beta CDR3 regions were amplified from RNA. Carried out on the TCR CDR3, a first-round RT-PCR used the HTBI primer set. TCRdb reprocessed the multiplex PCR reads via MiXCR and lists one record per CDR3 protein. The sample contains hundreds of thousands of distinct CDR3 sequences, 38% of which appear only once. Broader study findings: Blood shared most expanded thyroid clonotypes above 0.001. Stable hyperthyroidism was separated from ophthalmopathy by a model based on 13 V-J features.

The clonotype comes from a man between 18 and 29 years old with Graves' hyperthyroidism. The chain uses TRBV19 and TRBJ1-1, with 7 bases identical to TRBD1. The sample consisted of blood. The CDR3 protein is CASRDQGAEAFF. In DNA form, the CDR3 reads TGTGCCAGTAGAGATCAGGGGGCTGAAGCTTTCTTT.